One and the same sample provided the 28 T cell receptor beta chains below, sequenced in a study of blood T cell repertoires in COVID-19. This table comes from immunoSEQ multiplex PCR, and its TCRdb copy is limited to in-frame clones, with some not included. Seen here are about 280,000 clones, 85% to 90% observed once, and the top ten hold around 11%. Specimen: peripheral blood. These receptors all come from a woman aged 30 to 39 with COVID-19, enrolled during active disease.

The chain recombines TRBV10-1 with TRBJ1-1, with 7 nucleotides matching TRBD1. Trimming at V came to 5 bases and at J to 1 base, leaving 7 bases not matched to a gene. The CDR3 is made up of 15 amino acids. Per germline, CDR1 WNHNN and CDR2 SYGVQD (reference sequence). CDR3 coding DNA: TGCGCCAGCAGTCGACTACAGGGGACGAACACTGAAGCTTTCTTT. Its protein is CASSRLQGTNTEAFF.

Worth noting for this clone: Other nucleotide sequences in the sample specify the same CDR3. V is TRBV5-1 and J is TRBJ1-1, with 8 bases fitting TRBD1. V dropped 4 bases and J dropped 6; count of bases not matched to a gene: 5. The CDR3 totals 13 residues. Germline V gives CDR1 SGHRS, CDR2 YFSETQ. The CDR3 protein is CASSTGQGSEAFF. In nucleotides, the CDR3 is TGCGCCAGCAGCACCGGACAGGGCTCTGAAGCTTTCTTT.

This sequence joins TRBV7-3 and TRBJ2-1; D not resolved. Trimming removed 0 bases at V and 7 bases at J, with 16 bases between. This CDR3 region has 16 residues. Germline V lookup: CDR1 SGHTA, CDR2 FQGTGA. The CDR3 reads CASSLTWAPPSNEQFF. The CDR3 DNA reads as TGTGCCAGCAGCTTAACCTGGGCTCCGCCGTCTAATGAGCAGTTCTTC.

The genes are TRBV29-1 and TRBJ1-5; D gene uncertain. Trimming took off 2 bases at V and 3 bases at J, with 8 bases between the two ends. The V gene's germline CDR1 is SQVTM and CDR2 ANQGSEA. CDR3 length equals 13 residues. CDR3 coding DNA: TGCAGCGTTGAATTCGCTAACAATCAGCCCCAGCATTTT. The encoded protein is CSVEFANNQPQHF.

The chain links TRBV30 to TRBJ2-5; 9 bases agree with TRBD2. The J segment lost 0 bases and the V segment lost 3 bases, leaving 8 bases of the junction unmatched. The CDR3 length is 16 residues. The germline V gene encodes CDR1 GTSNPN and CDR2 SVGIG (reference sequence). This CDR3 reads CAWSPTSSGDQETQYF. The CDR3 DNA is TGTGCCTGGAGCCCAACCTCTAGCGGGGACCAAGAGACCCAGTACTTC.

The chain uses TRBV4-1 and TRBJ1-3, with 8 bases aligning to TRBD1. V was clipped by 0 bases and J by 2 bases; unmatched bases: 9. CDR1 is MGHRA, CDR2 YSYEKL, per germline. There are 18 residues in the CDR3. CDR3 sequence (DNA): TGCGCCAGCAGCCAAGAGACCGACAGGGGATGGCCTGGAAACACCATATATTTT. The encoded protein is CASSQETDRGWPGNTIYF.

The chain has TRBV4-1 and TRBJ2-3; TRBD2 aligns across 12 bases. The germline gives CDR1 MGHRA, CDR2 YSYEKL. V was pared by 2 bases and J by 8 bases, with 5 bases of the junction left unmatched. The CDR3 contains 15 residues. The CDR3 nucleotides read TGCGCCAGCAGCCAAAGGACTAGCGGGGCTGTTACGCAGTATTTT. It specifies CASSQRTSGAVTQYF.

This clone was counted between two and nine times. At the DNA level, this CDR3 is encoded by other sequences in the same sample as well. The rearrangement joins TRBV7-2 to TRBJ1-5; 8 nucleotides match TRBD1. The germline V gene encodes CDR1 SGHTA and CDR2 FQGNSA. CDR3 length: 13 residues. V shed 3 bases and J 5 bases; nucleotides not matched to a gene: 0. The CDR3 DNA is TGTGCCAGCAGCTTGACAGGGGATCAGCCCCAGCATTTT. Translating gives CASSLTGDQPQHF.

The V call is TRBV13, the J call TRBJ1-2, with 9 bases fitting TRBD1. This CDR3 region has 14 residues. CDR1 is PRHDT, CDR2 FYEKMQ, per germline (reference sequence). V shed 4 bases and J 6 bases; nucleotides not matched to a gene: 6. The CDR3 loop reads CASSSWTGVDGYTF. As DNA, the CDR3 is TGTGCCAGCAGCTCATGGACAGGGGTCGATGGCTACACCTTC.

V and J are TRBV5-1 and TRBJ2-3; 7 nucleotides line up with TRBD2. Per germline, CDR1 SGHRS and CDR2 YFSETQ. The length of the CDR3 is 15 residues. V lost 5 bases to trimming and J lost 0 bases; unmatched junction nucleotides: 6. The CDR3 coding sequence is TGCGCCAGCAGTTTCGGGAGGCCTAGCACAGATACGCAGTATTTT. Its protein is CASSFGRPSTDTQYF.

The rearrangement uses TRBV29-1 and TRBJ1-4; the match to TRBD1 covers 7 bases. The length of the CDR3 is 13 residues. The germline V gene encodes CDR1 SQVTM and CDR2 ANQGSEA. V lost 6 bases and J lost 7; bases outside the gene matches: 8. CDR3: CSVSEGAAEKLFF. CDR3 DNA: TGCAGCGTATCGGAGGGGGCAGCTGAAAAACTGTTTTTT.

The chain recombines TRBV30 with TRBJ2-7; 10 bases are shared with TRBD2. V lost 6 bases to trimming and J lost 0 bases; unmatched junction nucleotides: 8. The CDR3 spans 15 residues. CDR1 and CDR2 (germline): GTSNPN, SVGIG (reference sequence). The CDR3 nucleotides read TGTGCCTGCCGGACTAGCGGCTCTAGCTCCTACGAGCAGTACTTC. This sequence encodes CACRTSGSSSYEQYF.

The genes are TRBV9 and TRBJ2-1; 9 positions match TRBD2. The CDR3 sequence is 15 residues long. Per the germline V gene, CDR1 is SGDLS and CDR2 is YYNGEE. J gave up 6 bases and V 4 bases, and 8 bases lay outside the gene matches. The chain's CDR3 is CASSLGTSLLNEQFF. Written as DNA, the CDR3 is TGTGCCAGCAGCCTCGGGACTAGCCTCCTCAATGAGCAGTTCTTC.

V is TRBV27 and J is TRBJ2-7; D might be TRBD1 (6 bases). The CDR3 consists of 14 residues. The V gene's germline CDR1 is MNHEY and CDR2 SMNVEV (reference sequence). V was shortened by 7 bases and J by 5 bases, with 18 bases between the two germline ends. CDR3 coding DNA: TGTGCCAGCAACTTCCACGGACAGACCCACGAGCAGTACTTC. Residues: CASNFHGQTHEQYF.

The chain combines TRBV30 with TRBJ1-5; 8 nucleotides match TRBD1. The germline V gene encodes CDR1 GTSNPN and CDR2 SVGIG (reference sequence). Germline trimming cut 3 bases from V and 7 bases from J; bases unmatched to any gene: 8. The CDR3 is 14 amino acids. In nucleotides, the CDR3 is TGTGCCTGGAGCAGGGGGCTCGGGGGCCAGCCCCAGCATTTT. This translates into CAWSRGLGGQPQHF.

The chain links TRBV6-5 to TRBJ2-1; D may be TRBD2 (6 bases). This CDR3 region has 13 residues. Trimming took off 5 bases at V and 9 bases at J, with 14 bases between the two ends. CDR1 and CDR2 (germline): MNHEY, SVGAGI. This chain's CDR3 is CASSRDSPREQFF. As DNA, the CDR3 is TGTGCCAGCAGTAGGGACTCGCCACGTGAGCAGTTCTTC.

This rearrangement joins TRBV19 to TRBJ2-7; the match to TRBD1 covers 11 bases. This CDR3 is 15 amino acids long. V was pared by 4 bases and J by 6 bases, with 8 bases of the junction left unmatched. Per germline, CDR1 LNHDA and CDR2 SQIVND (reference sequence). Here the CDR3 DNA reads TGTGCCAGTAGTAGAGTGGGGACAGGGGGACGCGAGCAGTACTTC. Amino acid sequence: CASSRVGTGGREQYF.

The rearrangement links TRBV5-1 to TRBJ1-6; D gene uncertain. The germline V and J ends were trimmed by 4 bases and 9 bases, with 14 bases remaining between them. The CDR3 extends over 14 amino acids. Germline V gene lookup returns CDR1 SGHRS and CDR2 YFSETQ. CDR3 DNA sequence: TGCGCCAGCAGCCAGGACGGGGAAAGTTCACCCCTCCACTTT. It is translated as CASSQDGESSPLHF.

The rearrangement joins TRBV7-9 to TRBJ2-3; no clear D gene. The V end was cut by 5 bases, the J end by 3 bases, with 12 bases between. Germline loops: CDR1 SEHNR, CDR2 FQNEAQ (reference sequence). This CDR3 comprises 14 residues. CDR3 sequence (DNA): TGTGCCAGCAGCCCCCGGTTAGATACAGATACGCAGTATTTT. This encodes CASSPRLDTDTQYF. Looking up the rest from reference TRBV7-9 and TRBJ2-3 gives the full variable domain: DTGVSQNPRHKITKRGQNVTFRCDPISEHNRLYWYRQTLGQGPEFLTYFQNEAQLEKSRLLSDRFSAERPKGSFSTLEIQRTEQGDSAMYLCASSPRLDTDTQYFGPGTRLTVL.

The chain has TRBV29-1 and TRBJ1-1, with D perhaps matching TRBD1 (6 bases). Trimming left V 5 bases short and J 7 bases short, with 14 bases between. The CDR3 spans 12 residues. Germline V gives CDR1 SQVTM, CDR2 ANQGSEA. The CDR3 DNA reads TGCAGCGTTAAGGACAGCCACTTTGAAGCTTTCTTT. Protein sequence: CSVKDSHFEAFF.

The chain joins TRBV6-4 to TRBJ2-1; TRBD2 aligns across 7 bases. The CDR3 loop spans 15 amino acids. Germline CDR1 reads MRHNA; CDR2 reads SNTAGT. V dropped 2 bases and J dropped 3; count of bases not matched to a gene: 4. The CDR3 DNA is TGTGCCAGCAGTGACCCCCAGCGGGGCTACAATGAGCAGTTCTTC. Protein product: CASSDPQRGYNEQFF.

In DNA, the CDR3 is TGTGCCAGCAGCCGCGACAGACCGTATAATTCACCCCTCCACTTT. This encodes CASSRDRPYNSPLHF. The rearrangement uses TRBV5-6 and TRBJ1-6; the D gene is possibly TRBD1 (5 bases). Germline CDR1 and CDR2: SGHDT and YYEEEE. This CDR3 region has 15 residues. Trimming removed 4 bases at V and 4 bases at J, with 12 bases between. The variable domain in full, completed from reference TRBV5-6 and TRBJ1-6, reads DAGVTQSPTHLIKTRGQQVTLRCSPKSGHDTVSWYQQALGQGPQFIFQYYEEEERQRGNFPDRFSGHQFPNYSSELNVNALLLGDSALYLCASSRDRPYNSPLHFGNGTRLTVT.

The count of this clone is one. The genes are TRBV5-1 and TRBJ2-1, with TRBD2 matching over 9 bases. Per germline, CDR1 SGHRS and CDR2 YFSETQ. This CDR3 is built from 15 residues. J was trimmed by 6 bases and V by 5 bases; bases with no gene match: 9. In DNA form, the CDR3 reads TGCGCCAGCAGACTCGGGACTAGCAGATTCAATGAGCAGTTCTTC. This encodes CASRLGTSRFNEQFF.

V and J are TRBV18 and TRBJ1-1; D is undetermined. CDR1 KGHSH and CDR2 LQKENI come from the germline V gene. The ends were cut back, 1 base at V and 3 bases at J, with 15 bases in the middle. This CDR3 region has 16 residues. The CDR3 spells CASSPLRVSGYTEAFF. In DNA form, the CDR3 reads TGTGCCAGCTCACCACTCCGGGTATCGGGTTACACTGAAGCTTTCTTT.

V usage is TRBV5-5 and J usage is TRBJ1-1; perhaps TRBD1 as D (5 bases). V was clipped by 4 bases and J by 0 bases, with 10 bases between them. This CDR3 has 14 amino acids. Germline CDR1 SGHKS, CDR2 YYEKEE (reference sequence). CDR3 nucleotide sequence: TGTGCCAGCAGCGTCGTGACAGTGAACACTGAAGCTTTCTTT. It yields the protein CASSVVTVNTEAFF.

The table lists this clone with a few counts. V usage is TRBV25-1 and J usage is TRBJ2-1; 10 bases map to TRBD2. Trimming removed 8 bases from V and 8 bases from J; junction bases left unmatched: 9. This CDR3 is built from 14 residues. Looked up from germline, CDR1 is MGHDK and CDR2 is SYGVNS. DNA for the CDR3: TGTGCCAGCCGGAGCGGGAGGGGGGAGGATGAGCAGTTCTTC. It translates to CASRSGRGEDEQFF.

V usage is TRBV19 and J usage is TRBJ2-2, with D tentatively TRBD2 (5 bases). V was trimmed by 6 bases and J by 6 bases, leaving 17 bases between them. This CDR3 comprises 15 residues. From germline, CDR1 is LNHDA and CDR2 SQIVND (reference sequence). The DNA for the CDR3 is TGTGCCAGTAGGGGAAGCGGCAGCTCGGCCGGGGAGCTGTTTTTT. This translates into CASRGSGSSAGELFF.

V and J are TRBV18 and TRBJ2-5; possibly TRBD1 for D (6 bases). CDR3 length: 13 residues. V gave up 10 bases and J gave up 2 bases, with 14 bases separating them. The germline gives CDR1 KGHSH, CDR2 LQKENI. CDR3 coding DNA: TGTGCCACCTACTCAGGGGATCAAGAGACCCAGTACTTC. Amino acid sequence: CATYSGDQETQYF.